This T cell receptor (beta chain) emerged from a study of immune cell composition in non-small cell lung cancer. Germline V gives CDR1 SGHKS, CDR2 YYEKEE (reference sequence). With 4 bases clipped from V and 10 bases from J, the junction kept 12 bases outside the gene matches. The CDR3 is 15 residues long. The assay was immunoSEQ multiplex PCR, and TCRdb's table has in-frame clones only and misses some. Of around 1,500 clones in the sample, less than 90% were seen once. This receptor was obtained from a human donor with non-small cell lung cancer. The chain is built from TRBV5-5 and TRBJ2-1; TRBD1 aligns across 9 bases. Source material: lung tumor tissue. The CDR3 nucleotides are TGTGCCAGCAGCCCCACGGGACAGGGAACATCCGAGCAGTTCTTC. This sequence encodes CASSPTGQGTSEQFF. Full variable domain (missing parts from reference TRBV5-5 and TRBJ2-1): DAGVTQSPTHLIKTRGQQVTLRCSPISGHKSVSWYQQVLGQGPQFIFQYYEKEERGRGNFPDRFSARQFPNYSSELNVNALLLGDSALYLCASSPTGQGTSEQFFGPGTRLTVL.